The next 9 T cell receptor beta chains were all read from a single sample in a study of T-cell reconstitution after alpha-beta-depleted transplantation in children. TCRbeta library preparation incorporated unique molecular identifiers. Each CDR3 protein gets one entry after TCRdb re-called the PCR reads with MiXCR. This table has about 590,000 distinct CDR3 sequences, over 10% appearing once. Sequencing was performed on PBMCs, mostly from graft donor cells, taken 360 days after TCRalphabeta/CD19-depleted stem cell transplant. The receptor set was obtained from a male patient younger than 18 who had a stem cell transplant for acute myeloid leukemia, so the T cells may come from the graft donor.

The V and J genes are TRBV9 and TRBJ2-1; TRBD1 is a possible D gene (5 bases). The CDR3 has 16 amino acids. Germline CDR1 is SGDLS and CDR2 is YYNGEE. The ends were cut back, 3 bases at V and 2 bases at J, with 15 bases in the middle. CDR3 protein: CASSALPWGPYNEQFF. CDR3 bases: TGTGCCAGCAGCGCCCTTCCGTGGGGCCCCTACAATGAGCAGTTCTTC.

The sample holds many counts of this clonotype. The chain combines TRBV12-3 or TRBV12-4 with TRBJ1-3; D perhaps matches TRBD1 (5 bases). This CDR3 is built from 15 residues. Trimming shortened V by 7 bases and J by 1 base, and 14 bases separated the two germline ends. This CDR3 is CASTPRGGSGNTIYF. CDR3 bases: TGTGCCAGCACCCCCCGTGGGGGTTCTGGAAACACCATATATTTT.

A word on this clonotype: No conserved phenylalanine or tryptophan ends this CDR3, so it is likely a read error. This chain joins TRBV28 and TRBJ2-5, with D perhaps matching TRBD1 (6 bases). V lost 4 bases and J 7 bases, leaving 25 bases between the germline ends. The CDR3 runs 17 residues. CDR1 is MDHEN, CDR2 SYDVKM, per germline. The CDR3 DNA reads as TGTGCCAGCAGTTCCCCAGAAGGGACACAGCCTTTGGGGACCCAGTACTAC. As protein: CASSSPEGTQPLGTQYY.

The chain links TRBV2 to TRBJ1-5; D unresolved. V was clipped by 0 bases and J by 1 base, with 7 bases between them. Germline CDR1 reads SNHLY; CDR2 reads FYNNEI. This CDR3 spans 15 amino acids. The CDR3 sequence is CASSEAKGSNQPQHF. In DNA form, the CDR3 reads TGTGCCAGCAGTGAAGCGAAGGGAAGCAATCAGCCCCAGCATTTT.

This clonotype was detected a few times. The CDR3 loop is CASSYFRPGTQMYTQYF. The CDR3, as DNA: TGTGCCAGCAGTTACTTTAGGCCCGGGACTCAAATGTATACGCAGTATTTT. This rearrangement joins TRBV6-5 to TRBJ2-3; D is possibly TRBD2 (6 bases). The length of the CDR3 is 17 residues. The germline CDR1 and CDR2 sequences are MNHEY and SVGAGI. V was cut by 1 base and J by 7 bases, with 21 bases left in between.

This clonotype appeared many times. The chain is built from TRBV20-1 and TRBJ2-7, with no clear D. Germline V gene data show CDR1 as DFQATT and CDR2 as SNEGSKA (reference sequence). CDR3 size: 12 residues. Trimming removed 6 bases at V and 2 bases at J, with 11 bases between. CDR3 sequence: CSAAGRAYEQYF. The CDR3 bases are TGCAGTGCCGCCGGTAGGGCCTACGAGCAGTACTTC.

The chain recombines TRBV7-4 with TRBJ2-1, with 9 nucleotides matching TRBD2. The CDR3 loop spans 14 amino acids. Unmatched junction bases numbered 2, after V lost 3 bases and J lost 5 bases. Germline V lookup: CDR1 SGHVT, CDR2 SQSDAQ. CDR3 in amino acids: CASSFQRGDNEQFF. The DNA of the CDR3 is TGTGCCAGCAGCTTCCAGCGGGGGGACAATGAGCAGTTCTTC.

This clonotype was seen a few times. CDR3 DNA sequence: TGTGCCAGCAGCATGTGGAGGGGAGAGACCCAGTACTTC. It yields the protein CASSMWRGETQYF. The chain joins TRBV21-1 to TRBJ2-5; the DNA was not compared with TRBD2, the D call given in the table. TRBV21-1 counts as a pseudogene. This CDR3 spans 13 amino acids.

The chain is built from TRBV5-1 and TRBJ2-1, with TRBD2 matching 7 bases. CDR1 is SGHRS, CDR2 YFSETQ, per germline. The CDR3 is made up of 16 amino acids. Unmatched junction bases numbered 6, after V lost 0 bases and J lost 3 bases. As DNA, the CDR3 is TGCGCCAGCAGCTTGGCCCTAGCGGACAACTACAATGAGCAGTTCTTC. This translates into CASSLALADNYNEQFF.